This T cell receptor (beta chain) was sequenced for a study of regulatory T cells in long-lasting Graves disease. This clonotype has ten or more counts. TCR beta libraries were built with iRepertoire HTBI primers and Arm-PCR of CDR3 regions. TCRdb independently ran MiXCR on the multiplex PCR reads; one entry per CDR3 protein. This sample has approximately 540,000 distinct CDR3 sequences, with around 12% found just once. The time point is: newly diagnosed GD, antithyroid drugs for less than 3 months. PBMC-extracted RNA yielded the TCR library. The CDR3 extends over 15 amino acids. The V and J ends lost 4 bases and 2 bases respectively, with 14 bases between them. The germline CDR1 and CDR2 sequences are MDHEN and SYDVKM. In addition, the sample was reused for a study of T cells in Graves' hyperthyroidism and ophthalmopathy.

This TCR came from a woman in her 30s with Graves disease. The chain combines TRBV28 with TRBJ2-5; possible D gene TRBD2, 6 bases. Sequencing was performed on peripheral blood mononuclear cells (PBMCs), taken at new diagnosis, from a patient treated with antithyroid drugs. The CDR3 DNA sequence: TGTGCCAGCAGTTCCCTCGGGACTTCTCAAGAGACCCAGTACTTC. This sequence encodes CASSSLGTSQETQYF.